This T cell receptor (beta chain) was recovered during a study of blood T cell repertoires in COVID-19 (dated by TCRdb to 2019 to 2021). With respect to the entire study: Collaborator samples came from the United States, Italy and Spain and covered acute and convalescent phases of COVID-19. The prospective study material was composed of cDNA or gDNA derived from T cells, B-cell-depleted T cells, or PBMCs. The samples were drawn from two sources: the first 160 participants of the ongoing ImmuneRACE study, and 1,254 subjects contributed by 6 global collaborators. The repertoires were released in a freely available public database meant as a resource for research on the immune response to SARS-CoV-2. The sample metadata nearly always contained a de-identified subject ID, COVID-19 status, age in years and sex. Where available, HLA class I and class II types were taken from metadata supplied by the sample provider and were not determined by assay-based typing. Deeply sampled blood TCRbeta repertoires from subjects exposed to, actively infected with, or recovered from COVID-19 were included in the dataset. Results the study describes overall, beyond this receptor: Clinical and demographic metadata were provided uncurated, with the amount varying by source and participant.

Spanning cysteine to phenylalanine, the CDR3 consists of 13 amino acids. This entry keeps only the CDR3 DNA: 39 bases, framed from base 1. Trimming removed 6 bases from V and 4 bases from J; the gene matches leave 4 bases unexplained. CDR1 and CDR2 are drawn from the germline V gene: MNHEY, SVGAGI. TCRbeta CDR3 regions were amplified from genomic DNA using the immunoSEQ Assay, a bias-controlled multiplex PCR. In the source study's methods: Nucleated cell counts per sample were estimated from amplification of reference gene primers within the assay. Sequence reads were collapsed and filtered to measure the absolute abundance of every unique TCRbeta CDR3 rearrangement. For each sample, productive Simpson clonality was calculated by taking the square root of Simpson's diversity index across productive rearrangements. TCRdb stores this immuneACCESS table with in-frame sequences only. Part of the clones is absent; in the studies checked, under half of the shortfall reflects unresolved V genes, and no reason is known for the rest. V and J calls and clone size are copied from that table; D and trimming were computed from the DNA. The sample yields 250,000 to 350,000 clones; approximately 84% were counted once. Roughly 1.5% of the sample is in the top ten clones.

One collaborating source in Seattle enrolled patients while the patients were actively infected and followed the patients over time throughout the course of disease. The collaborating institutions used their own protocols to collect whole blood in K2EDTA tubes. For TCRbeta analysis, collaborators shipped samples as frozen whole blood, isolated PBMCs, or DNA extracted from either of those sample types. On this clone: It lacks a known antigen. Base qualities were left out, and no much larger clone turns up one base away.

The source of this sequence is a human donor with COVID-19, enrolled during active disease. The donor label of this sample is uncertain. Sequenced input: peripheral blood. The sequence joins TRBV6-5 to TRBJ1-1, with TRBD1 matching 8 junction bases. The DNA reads TGTGCCAGCAGGCCCACAGGGGGCACTGAAGCTTTCTTT. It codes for CASRPTGGTEAFF.